One and the same sample provided the 21 T cell receptor beta chains below, sequenced in a study of T cells in Graves' hyperthyroidism and ophthalmopathy. Regions amplified from RNA transcripts were the TCR beta CDR3 regions. HTBI primers drove first-round RT-PCR of the TCR CDR3. MiXCR, applied by TCRdb to the multiplex PCR reads, yields one record per CDR3 protein. The sample has nearly 600,000 distinct CDR3 sequences, about 15% seen once. Sequenced material: blood. The receptors here all came from a woman in her twenties or thirties with Graves' hyperthyroidism that later progressed to Graves' ophthalmopathy.

V usage is TRBV10-3 and J usage is TRBJ2-6; TRBD2 agrees at 11 bases. Germline V CDR1 and CDR2: ENHRY, SYGVKD. After removal of 5 bases from V and 2 bases from J, the junction contained 8 bases not matched to a gene. This CDR3 is 18 amino acids long. CDR3 loop: CAISWSLAGVTGANVLTF. The CDR3 DNA reads TGTGCCATCAGTTGGTCACTAGCGGGAGTAACTGGGGCCAACGTCCTGACTTTC.

This clonotype was counted at least ten times. V gene TRBV27 combines with J gene TRBJ1-1; TRBD1 matches 11 bases. The CDR3 consists of 14 residues. V shed 3 bases, J shed 10 bases, and the junction held 7 bases outside the gene matches. The germline V gene has CDR1 MNHEY and CDR2 SMNVEV (reference sequence). For the CDR3, the DNA is TGTGCCAGCAGTTTGCCCGGACAGGGGGCGAGAGCTTTCTTT. It encodes CASSLPGQGARAFF.

The CDR3 bases are TGTGCCAGCAGTTTCGGGGACCCCAATTCACCCCTCCACTTT. Residues: CASSFGDPNSPLHF. The chain recombines TRBV27 with TRBJ1-6; perhaps TRBD1 as D (5 bases). V was pared by 3 bases and J by 7 bases, with 10 bases between. Germline values: CDR1 MNHEY, CDR2 SMNVEV (reference sequence). This CDR3 has 14 residues.

This clonotype has at least ten counts. The chain carries TRBV11-2 and TRBJ2-1; D possibly matches TRBD1 or TRBD2 (5 bases each). V gave up 5 bases and J gave up 10 bases, with 12 bases separating them. The germline V gene has CDR1 SGHAT and CDR2 FQNNGV. The CDR3 covers 12 residues. In DNA form, the CDR3 reads TGTGCCAGCAGCATCTTGGGGACGGAGCAGTTCTTC. Its protein is CASSILGTEQFF. The full variable domain, in which reference TRBV11-2 and TRBJ2-1 provide the parts outside the CDR3, is EAGVAQSPRYKIIEKRQSVAFWCNPISGHATLYWYQQILGQGPKLLIQFQNNGVVDDSQLPKDRFSAERLKGVDSTLKIQPAKLEDSAVYLCASSILGTEQFFGPGTRLTVL.

This clonotype was picked up many times. J is TRBJ2-5 and V is TRBV28; D is possibly TRBD1 or TRBD2 (5 bases each). CDR3 length equals 14 residues. The germline V and J ends were trimmed by 2 bases and 6 bases, with 13 bases remaining between them. Germline V lookup: CDR1 MDHEN, CDR2 SYDVKM. Written as DNA, the CDR3 is TGTGCCAGCAGTTTACGAGGGGCAATAAAGACCCAGTACTTC. Translated, it gives CASSLRGAIKTQYF.

This clonotype was observed many times. The chain joins TRBV2 to TRBJ2-3; 7 bases are shared with TRBD2. CDR1 is SNHLY, CDR2 FYNNEI, per germline. The V gene end was trimmed by 6 bases and the J gene end by 4 bases; junction bases not matched to a gene: 19. CDR3 length: 18 amino acids. CDR3 DNA sequence: TGTGCCAGCAGGGCCCGACTTTGGGCCAGCGGGGCACCAGATACGCAGTATTTT. Protein product: CASRARLWASGAPDTQYF.

The V and J genes are TRBV28 and TRBJ2-3, with D perhaps given as TRBD1 or TRBD2 (5 bases each). The CDR3 extends over 12 amino acids. V was shortened by 6 bases and J by 10 bases, with 14 bases between the two germline ends. Germline V gene sequence: CDR1 MDHEN, CDR2 SYDVKM. CDR3 sequence: CASRRDELAQYF. DNA for the CDR3: TGTGCCAGCAGACGGGACGAATTAGCGCAGTATTTT.

The rearrangement uses TRBV20-1 and TRBJ2-7; D possibly uses TRBD1 or TRBD2 (5 bases each). V lost 6 bases and J 4 bases, leaving 22 bases between the germline ends. The germline gives CDR1 DFQATT, CDR2 SNEGSKA (reference sequence). CDR3 length: 15 residues. The CDR3 DNA reads as TGCAGTGCGAAGGAGAGGTCGGGACCCAGTTACGAGCAGTACTTC. Protein sequence: CSAKERSGPSYEQYF.

This clonotype appeared a few times. The J gene is TRBJ2-5, the V gene TRBV3-1; 9 bases match TRBD2. After removal of 0 bases from V and 5 bases from J, the junction contained 13 bases not matched to a gene. Germline values: CDR1 LGHDT, CDR2 YNNKEL (reference sequence). This CDR3 comprises 18 residues. In DNA, the CDR3 is TGTGCCAGCAGCCAAGATCGTAATAGCGGGAGTCGTCGGGAGACCCAGTACTTC. The encoded protein is CASSQDRNSGSRRETQYF.

This rearrangement joins TRBV12-5 to TRBJ2-7, with D hard to call. Germline lookup yields CDR1 LGHNT and CDR2 FRNRAP. The CDR3 length is 15 residues. With 3 bases removed from V and 2 bases from J, the gap between germline ends came to 14 bases. CDR3 residues: CASGFPRGTAYEQYF. The CDR3 nucleotides are TGTGCTAGTGGTTTCCCCCGAGGAACAGCCTACGAGCAGTACTTC.

The sample holds many counts of this clonotype. Mismatch with germline at one junction end may stem from a read error. This sequence joins TRBV5-1 and TRBJ2-1; 9 positions agree with TRBD2. Germline values: CDR1 SGHRS, CDR2 YFSETQ. The CDR3 covers 14 residues. CDR3 sequence (DNA): TGTGCCAGCAGTTTAGCGGGAGTGTACAATGAGCAGTTCTTC. Residues: CASSLAGVYNEQFF.

This chain joins TRBV5-6 and TRBJ2-7; D is perhaps TRBD2 (5 bases). This CDR3 spans 14 amino acids. Germline lookup yields CDR1 SGHDT and CDR2 YYEEEE. Between the trimmed V and J ends, which lost 4 bases and 2 bases, there was a span of 13 bases. The DNA of the CDR3 is TGTGCCAGCAGCGAAGGGAGTGTTACCTACGAGCAGTACTTC. Protein: CASSEGSVTYEQYF.

A note on this clonotype: This clone may be a read error of a much larger clone one base away. The V gene is TRBV24-1, the J gene TRBJ2-5, with 8 nucleotides matching TRBD2. The CDR3 contains 14 residues. Germline V gene data show CDR1 as KGHDR and CDR2 as SFDVKD. J was trimmed by 5 bases and V by 9 bases; bases with no gene match: 10. Here the CDR3 DNA reads TGTGCCACCTTCGGGAGGGTATTCGGCGAGACCCAGTACTTC. This sequence encodes CATFGRVFGETQYF.

This clonotype showed up just a few times. This may be a read error: a much more frequent sequence differs by one nucleotide. This sequence joins TRBV11-3 and TRBJ2-6, with D maybe TRBD1 (5 bases). The germline V gene has CDR1 SGHNT and CDR2 YENEEA. This CDR3 spans 20 amino acids. CDR3 nucleotide sequence: TGTGCCAGCAGCTTAGATCTAGGGGTAGCAGCCAGCTCTGGGGCCATCGTCCTGACTTTC. Translating gives CASSLDLGVAASSGAIVLTF.

The chain joins TRBV7-9 to TRBJ2-5; 9 nucleotides align to TRBD2. V lost 5 bases to trimming and J lost 1 base; unmatched junction nucleotides: 14. Germline V lookup: CDR1 SEHNR, CDR2 FQNEAQ (reference sequence). The CDR3 length is 18 residues. As DNA, the CDR3 is TGTGCCAGCAGCCCTTTGGGGGCGGGACTAGCTTTCCAAGAGACCCAGTACTTC. Residues: CASSPLGAGLAFQETQYF.

This clonotype was recorded at least ten times. This chain connects TRBV12-5 to TRBJ2-2; TRBD1 matches at 11 bases. V shed 6 bases, J shed 1 base, and the junction held 7 bases outside the gene matches. The CDR3 totals 17 residues. Germline V CDR1 and CDR2: LGHNT, FRNRAP. CDR3 in DNA: TGTGCTAGTGGGAACCCGGGACAGGGGGTGAACACCGGGGAGCTGTTTTTT. Protein product: CASGNPGQGVNTGELFF.

As DNA, the CDR3 is TGTGCCACCCTCTTCCCCGCAGGGCCGAACACTGAAGCTTTCTTT. Translating gives CATLFPAGPNTEAFF. The chain employs TRBV27 and TRBJ1-1; TRBD1 might be the D (5 bases). V lost 10 bases and J lost 1, with 19 bases in between. This CDR3 comprises 15 residues. In germline, CDR1 is MNHEY, CDR2 SMNVEV (reference sequence).

The chain recombines TRBV14 with TRBJ1-4, with a possible D match to TRBD1 (6 bases). The V gene lost 1 base and the J gene lost 4 bases, with 10 bases spanning the gap. Germline lookup yields CDR1 SGHDN and CDR2 FVKESK. The CDR3 covers 15 residues. The CDR3 reads CASSQGAGVNEKLFF. CDR3 coding DNA: TGTGCCAGCAGCCAAGGGGCAGGGGTTAATGAAAAACTGTTTTTT.

The rearrangement links TRBV10-3 to TRBJ2-1; 8 nucleotides align to TRBD2. The CDR3 is 16 residues long. V shed 0 bases, J shed 2 bases, and the junction held 3 bases outside the gene matches. Germline assignment: CDR1 ENHRY and CDR2 SYGVKD. The CDR3, as DNA: TGTGCCATCAGTGAGTCGTCGGGAGGGCCCTACAATGAGCAGTTCTTC. It is translated as CAISESSGGPYNEQFF.

The chain links TRBV4-1 to TRBJ2-7, with D maybe TRBD1 (6 bases). CDR3 length: 15 amino acids. CDR1 and CDR2 (germline): MGHRA, YSYEKL. V lost 0 bases and J lost 3, with 12 bases in between. The DNA of the CDR3 is TGCGCCAGCAGCCAAGAGGGGGCGGAGTACTACGAGCAGTACTTC. It encodes CASSQEGAEYYEQYF.

In this sample, this clonotype turned up many times. V is TRBV4-1 and J is TRBJ2-3; 12 bases are shared with TRBD2. Unmatched junction bases numbered 7, after V lost 6 bases and J lost 3 bases. Germline CDR1 MGHRA, CDR2 YSYEKL. The CDR3 spans 16 residues. The CDR3 region has the DNA TGCGCCAGCAGTCACCCGACTAGCGGGAGAACAGATACGCAGTATTTT. Encoded protein: CASSHPTSGRTDTQYF.